The 27 T cell receptor beta chains below all came from one sample that was sequenced in a study of early T cells in non-severe SARS-CoV-2 infection. TCRdb fed the 5' RACE reads into MiXCR, producing one record per CDR3 protein. The table has about 33,000 distinct CDR3 sequences, about 5% seen once. Sequencing input: whole blood. The receptor source for this set is an adult who was a healthcare worker with PCR-confirmed SARS-CoV-2 infection or an uninfected control (not recorded which).

The chain joins TRBV5-1 to TRBJ2-5; 8 bases map to TRBD2. This CDR3 is built from 18 residues. Germline loops: CDR1 SGHRS, CDR2 YFSETQ. V dropped 0 bases and J dropped 5; count of bases not matched to a gene: 15. The CDR3 DNA sequence: TGCGCCAGCAGCTTGGGAGTGGCTAGCGGGCCGGGAATGGAGACCCAGTACTTC. It encodes CASSLGVASGPGMETQYF.

This clonotype showed up many times. The rearrangement links TRBV14 to TRBJ1-3; unclear D gene. Germline V CDR1 and CDR2: SGHDN, FVKESK. V was pared by 2 bases and J by 0 bases, with 11 bases between. CDR3 length: 16 amino acids. CDR3 sequence: CASSQLPPSSGNTIYF. The CDR3 DNA reads as TGTGCCAGCAGCCAACTACCACCGAGCTCTGGAAACACCATATATTTT.

This clonotype was seen repeatedly, ten times or more. The chain couples TRBV7-8 to TRBJ2-6; D possibly corresponds to TRBD1 (6 bases). Germline values: CDR1 SGHVS, CDR2 FQNEAQ. V lost 0 bases to trimming and J lost 4 bases, with 10 bases between them. This CDR3 has 16 residues. The CDR3 protein is CASSLATGSGANVLTF. The CDR3 DNA reads as TGTGCCAGCAGCTTAGCCACAGGGTCCGGGGCCAACGTCCTGACTTTC.

With regard to this clonotype: A much larger clone differs from this one at a single base, so this may be a read error. The chain is built from TRBV7-3 and TRBJ2-2, with TRBD1 matching 7 bases. Germline CDR1 and CDR2: SGHTA and FQGTGA. CDR3 length: 16 residues. CDR3 in amino acids: CASSLGQSAGTRELFF. As DNA, the CDR3 is TGTGCCAGCAGCCTGGGACAGTCGGCGGGCACCAGGGAGCTGTTTTTT.

This clonotype was recorded a few times. The chain combines TRBV5-6 with TRBJ1-1; D perhaps matches TRBD1 (6 bases). The V gene's germline CDR1 is SGHDT and CDR2 YYEEEE. CDR3 length equals 14 residues. Trimming cost V 1 base and J 5 bases, with 12 bases left between them. The CDR3 here is CASSLKTGLTEAFF. For the CDR3, the DNA is TGTGCCAGCAGCTTGAAGACAGGTCTTACTGAAGCTTTCTTT.

In this sample, this clonotype is medium-sized (0.01 to 0.1%). This sequence joins TRBV9 and TRBJ2-5; possibly TRBD1 or TRBD2 for D (5 bases each). V shed 0 bases and J shed 1 base, with 10 bases lying between them. The CDR3 is made up of 15 amino acids. The germline gives CDR1 SGDLS, CDR2 YYNGEE. CDR3 DNA sequence: TGTGCCAGCAGCGTAGGTGGGGGACCCCAAGAGACCCAGTACTTC. It codes for CASSVGGGPQETQYF.

This clonotype was picked up a small number of times. V is TRBV7-3 and J is TRBJ2-7; TRBD2 aligns across 8 bases. The germline V gene has CDR1 SGHTA and CDR2 FQGTGA. The CDR3 is made up of 16 amino acids. V shed 5 bases and J 3 bases; nucleotides not matched to a gene: 12. CDR3: CASSPRGGRDVYEQYF. The CDR3 bases are TGTGCCAGCAGCCCCCGGGGGGGGCGCGACGTCTACGAGCAGTACTTC.

This clonotype was counted many times. The chain has TRBV4-3 and TRBJ2-7; D perhaps matches TRBD2 (5 bases). This CDR3 has 13 amino acids. The ends were cut back, 1 base at V and 7 bases at J, with 11 bases in the middle. The germline V gene encodes CDR1 LGHNA and CDR2 YSLEER. The CDR3 here is CASSQVGVREQYF. In DNA, the CDR3 is TGCGCCAGCAGCCAAGTGGGAGTACGGGAGCAGTACTTC.

This clonotype was seen repeatedly, ten times or more. The gene calls are TRBV6-2 or TRBV6-3 and TRBJ1-5, with D hard to call. The CDR3 sequence is 14 residues long. Germline V gene lookup returns CDR1 MNHEY and CDR2 SVGEGT. The V end lost 4 bases, the J end lost 11 bases, and 18 bases lay between the germline ends. The chain's CDR3 is CASSSGIGRAAQHF. CDR3 bases: TGTGCCAGCAGTTCCGGAATAGGGAGAGCGGCCCAGCATTTT.

This clonotype was counted between two and nine times. The chain links TRBV12-3 or TRBV12-4 to TRBJ2-1; D ambiguous. Between the trimmed V and J ends, which lost 6 bases and 6 bases, there was a span of 9 bases. The CDR3 sequence is 12 residues long. The CDR3 nucleotides read TGTGCCAGCAGAACTATAGGCAATGAGCAGTTCTTC. It translates to CASRTIGNEQFF.

Comment on this clonotype: This may be a read error: a much more frequent sequence differs by one nucleotide. The J gene is TRBJ1-3, the V gene TRBV25-1; D gene uncertain. The CDR3 has 16 residues. Looked up from germline, CDR1 is MGHDK and CDR2 is SYGVNS. The V gene lost 2 bases and the J gene lost 0 bases, with 11 bases spanning the gap. CDR3 residues: CASSEALSSSGNTIYF. CDR3 sequence (DNA): TGTGCCAGCAGTGAAGCTTTAAGCTCCTCTGGAAACACCATATATTTT.

This clonotype was found many times. The CDR3: CASSYSSGPNEKLFF. For the CDR3, the DNA is TGTGCCAGCAGTTACTCGTCGGGGCCTAATGAAAAACTGTTTTTT. The chain uses TRBV6-2 or TRBV6-3 and TRBJ1-4; D may be TRBD1 (5 bases). The CDR3 is 15 residues long. Germline V gene sequence: CDR1 MNHEY, CDR2 SVGEGT. V lost 0 bases, J lost 3 bases, and 8 bases lay in between.

This clonotype was observed a handful of times. The chain recombines TRBV7-2 with TRBJ1-2; D might be TRBD1 (5 bases). Between the trimmed V and J ends, which lost 2 bases and 6 bases, there was a span of 13 bases. There are 14 residues in the CDR3. Per the germline V gene, CDR1 is SGHTA and CDR2 is FQGNSA. The CDR3 sequence is CASSLNVGGDGYTF. CDR3 coding DNA: TGTGCCAGCAGCTTAAACGTTGGAGGGGATGGCTACACCTTC.

This clonotype showed up many times. This chain connects TRBV19 to TRBJ2-1, with 10 bases lining up with TRBD2. There are 16 residues in the CDR3. Losses at the gene ends were 1 base for V and 4 bases for J; bases not matched to a gene: 4. CDR1 is LNHDA, CDR2 SQIVND, per germline (reference sequence). The CDR3 DNA sequence: TGTGCCAGTAGTATAGTGTCTAGCGGGGGATACAATGAGCAGTTCTTC. Protein sequence: CASSIVSSGGYNEQFF.

V is TRBV27 and J is TRBJ2-3; 12 nucleotides line up with TRBD2. Germline V CDR1 and CDR2: MNHEY, SMNVEV (reference sequence). With 7 bases clipped from V and 5 bases from J, the junction kept 4 bases outside the gene matches. CDR3 length: 14 amino acids. Here the CDR3 DNA reads TGTGCCAGCATCCCTAGCGGGGGGGGAGATACGCAGTATTTT. Its translation: CASIPSGGGDTQYF.

The CDR3 sequence: CASSFGPSGTEAFF. CDR3 in DNA: TGTGCCAGCAGCTTTGGACCCTCCGGCACTGAAGCTTTCTTT. This sequence joins TRBV11-2 and TRBJ1-1; D uncertain. The length of the CDR3 is 14 residues. CDR1 and CDR2 (germline): SGHAT, FQNNGV. V lost 3 bases, J lost 4 bases, and 12 bases lay in between.

To note about this clonotype: A read error may produce the germline difference seen at one junction end. The chain recombines TRBV7-6 with TRBJ2-1; 8 nucleotides align to TRBD2. Germline CDR1 and CDR2: SGHVS and FNYEAQ. The CDR3 contains 16 residues. The CDR3 sequence is CASSLLERGIDNEQFF. The CDR3 DNA reads as TGTGCTAGCAGCTTACTGGAGCGGGGGATCGACAATGAGCAGTTCTTC.

The V gene is TRBV15, the J gene TRBJ1-1; tentative D call: TRBD1 (5 bases). This CDR3 comprises 14 residues. CDR1 is LNHNV and CDR2 is YYDKDF in the germline V gene (reference sequence). Trimming took 3 bases from V and 4 from J, leaving 12 bases between them. CDR3 residues: CATSSWGYGTEAFF. In DNA, the CDR3 is TGTGCCACCAGCAGTTGGGGGTACGGCACTGAAGCTTTCTTT. Drawing the rest from reference TRBV15 and TRBJ1-1, the complete variable domain is DAMVIQNPRYQVTQFGKPVTLSCSQTLNHNVMYWYQQKSSQAPKLLFHYYDKDFNNEADTPDNFQSRRPNTSFCFLDIRSPGLGDTAMYLCATSSWGYGTEAFFGQGTRLTVV.

This clonotype has ten or more counts. The rearrangement uses TRBV11-1 and TRBJ1-2, with no clear D. The V and J ends lost 3 bases and 3 bases respectively, with 5 bases between them. The germline V gene encodes CDR1 SGHAT and CDR2 FQDESV (reference sequence). The CDR3 covers 12 residues. This CDR3 is CASSLGDYGYTF. CDR3 nucleotides: TGTGCCAGCAGCTTGGGAGACTATGGCTACACCTTC.

This clonotype was found many times. The rearrangement links TRBV15 to TRBJ1-4; 9 nucleotides line up with TRBD1. Per germline, CDR1 LNHNV and CDR2 YYDKDF (reference sequence). Trimming at V came to 0 bases and at J to 8 bases, leaving 7 bases not matched to a gene. CDR3 size: 16 residues. CDR3 residues: CATSREGTGSWEKLFF. CDR3 DNA: TGTGCCACCAGCAGAGAGGGGACAGGGTCTTGGGAAAAACTGTTTTTT.

This clonotype has just a few counts. This chain joins TRBV2 and TRBJ1-3, with 7 bases aligning to TRBD1. V trimming: 10 bases; J trimming: 4 bases; junction bases outside the gene matches: 7. The V gene's germline CDR1 is SNHLY and CDR2 FYNNEI. This CDR3 contains 13 residues. CDR3 in amino acids: CANTGAGGNTIYF. The CDR3 DNA sequence: TGTGCCAACACAGGGGCTGGAGGAAACACCATATATTTT.

This clonotype occurred many times. This chain joins TRBV5-7 and TRBJ1-5, with D possibly TRBD1 on 6 matching bases. TRBV5-7 is an ORF, and what it does is uncertain. V lost 2 bases and J lost 2, with 29 bases in between. The CDR3 loop spans 21 amino acids. The CDR3, as DNA: TGTGCCAGCAGCTTCACAGGCCGGACAGCGGGAGTAATTATAGGCAATCAGCCCCAGCATTTT. Its translation is CASSFTGRTAGVIIGNQPQHF.

The chain is built from TRBV29-1 and TRBJ1-1; TRBD1 aligns across 7 bases. The CDR3 runs 13 residues. V shed 7 bases, J shed 7 bases, and the junction held 12 bases outside the gene matches. Germline V gene sequence: CDR1 SQVTM, CDR2 ANQGSEA. The CDR3 sequence: CSGIKGAGNEAFF. CDR3 nucleotides: TGCAGCGGTATAAAGGGGGCAGGGAATGAAGCTTTCTTT.

This clonotype has ten or more counts. The junction shows a germline mismatch at one end, possibly a read error. The J gene is TRBJ2-3, the V gene TRBV7-3, with 8 bases that match TRBD1. Germline V gives CDR1 SGHTA, CDR2 FQGTGA. The CDR3 is 14 amino acids. CDR3 DNA sequence: TGTGCCAGCAGCCCTGACAGGGGCACGGATACGCAGTATTTT. Translated, it gives CASSPDRGTDTQYF.

The chain is built from TRBV20-1 and TRBJ1-1; D is unclear. The CDR3 runs 16 residues. The V end was cut by 0 bases, the J end by 3 bases, with 17 bases between. CDR1 is DFQATT and CDR2 is SNEGSKA in the germline V gene (reference sequence). CDR3 amino acids: CSARDPRLSSDTEAFF. CDR3 sequence (DNA): TGCAGTGCTAGAGACCCTCGTTTAAGCTCGGACACTGAAGCTTTCTTT.

This clonotype was found many times. The CDR3, as DNA: TGTGCCAGCAGACTTACAGGGGGCAGTACCGGGGAGCTGTTTTTT. This sequence encodes CASRLTGGSTGELFF. The gene calls are TRBV6-5 and TRBJ2-2, with 9 nucleotides matching TRBD1. This CDR3 comprises 15 residues. Germline-derived CDR1 and CDR2 are MNHEY and SVGAGI. Trimming removed 6 bases from V and 5 bases from J; junction bases left unmatched: 7.

In this sample, this clonotype turned up a few times. For the CDR3, the DNA is TGTGCCAGCAGCTCCGGGACTCGCTCCATCCACGAGCAGTACTTC. Translated, it gives CASSSGTRSIHEQYF. The rearrangement uses TRBV11-2 and TRBJ2-7; a possible D gene is TRBD2 (6 bases). The CDR3 covers 15 residues. CDR1 SGHAT and CDR2 FQNNGV come from the germline V gene. V was shortened by 4 bases and J by 5 bases, with 18 bases between the two germline ends.